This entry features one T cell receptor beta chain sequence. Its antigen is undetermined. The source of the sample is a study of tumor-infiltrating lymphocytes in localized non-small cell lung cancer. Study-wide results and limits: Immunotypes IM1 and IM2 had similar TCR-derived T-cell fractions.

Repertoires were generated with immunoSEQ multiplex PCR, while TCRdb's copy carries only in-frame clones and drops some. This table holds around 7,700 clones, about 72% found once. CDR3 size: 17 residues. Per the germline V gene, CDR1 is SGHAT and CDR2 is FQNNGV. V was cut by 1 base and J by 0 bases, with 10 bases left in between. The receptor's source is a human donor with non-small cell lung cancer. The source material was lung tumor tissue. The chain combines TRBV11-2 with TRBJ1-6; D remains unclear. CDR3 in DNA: TGTGCCAGCAGCTTAGGCCCCTCGGGCTCCTATAATTCACCCCTCCACTTT. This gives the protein CASSLGPSGSYNSPLHF. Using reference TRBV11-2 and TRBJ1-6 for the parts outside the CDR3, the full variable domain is EAGVAQSPRYKIIEKRQSVAFWCNPISGHATLYWYQQILGQGPKLLIQFQNNGVVDDSQLPKDRFSAERLKGVDSTLKIQPAKLEDSAVYLCASSLGPSGSYNSPLHFGNGTRLTVT.